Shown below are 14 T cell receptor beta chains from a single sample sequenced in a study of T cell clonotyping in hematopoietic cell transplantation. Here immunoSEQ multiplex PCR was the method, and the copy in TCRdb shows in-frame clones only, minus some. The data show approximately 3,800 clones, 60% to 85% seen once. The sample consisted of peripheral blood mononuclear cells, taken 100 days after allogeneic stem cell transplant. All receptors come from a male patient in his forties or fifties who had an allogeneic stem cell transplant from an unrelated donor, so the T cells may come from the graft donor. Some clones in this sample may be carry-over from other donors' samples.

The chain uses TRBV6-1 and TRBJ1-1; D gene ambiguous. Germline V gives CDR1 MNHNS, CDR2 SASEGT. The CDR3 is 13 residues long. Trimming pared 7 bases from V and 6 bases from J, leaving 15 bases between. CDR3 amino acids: CASTASDFSEAFF. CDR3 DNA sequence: TGTGCCAGCACGGCCTCGGACTTTTCTGAAGCTTTCTTT.

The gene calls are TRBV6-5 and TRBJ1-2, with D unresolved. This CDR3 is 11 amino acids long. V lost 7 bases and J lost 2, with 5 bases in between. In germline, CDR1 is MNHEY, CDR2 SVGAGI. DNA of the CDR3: TGTGCCAGCAACGACAACTATGGCTACACCTTC. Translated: CASNDNYGYTF.

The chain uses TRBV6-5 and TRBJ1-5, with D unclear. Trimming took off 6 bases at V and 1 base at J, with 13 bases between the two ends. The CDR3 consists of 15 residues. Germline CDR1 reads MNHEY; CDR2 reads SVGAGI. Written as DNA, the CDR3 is TGTGCCAGCAGACTCAACCCGGACAGCAATCAGCCCCAGCATTTT. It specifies CASRLNPDSNQPQHF.

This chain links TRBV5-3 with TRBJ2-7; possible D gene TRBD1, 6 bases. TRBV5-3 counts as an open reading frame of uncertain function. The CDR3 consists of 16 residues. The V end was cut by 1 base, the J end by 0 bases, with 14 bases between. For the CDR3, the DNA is TGTGCCAGAAGCTTGTTTATAGGGGGTACCTCCTACGAGCAGTACTTC. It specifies CARSLFIGGTSYEQYF.

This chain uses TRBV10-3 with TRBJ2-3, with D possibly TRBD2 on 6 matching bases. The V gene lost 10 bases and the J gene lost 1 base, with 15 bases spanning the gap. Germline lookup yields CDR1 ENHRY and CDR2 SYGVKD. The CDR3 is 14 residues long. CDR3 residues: CATSGVGGTDTQYF. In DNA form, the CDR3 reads TGTGCCACTTCGGGGGTGGGGGGCACAGATACGCAGTATTTT.

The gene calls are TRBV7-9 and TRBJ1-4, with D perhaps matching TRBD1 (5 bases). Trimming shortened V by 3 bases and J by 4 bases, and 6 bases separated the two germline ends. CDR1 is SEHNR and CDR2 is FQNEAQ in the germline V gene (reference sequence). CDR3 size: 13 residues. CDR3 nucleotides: TGTGCCAGCAGCTTGAGGGGTAATGAAAAACTGTTTTTT. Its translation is CASSLRGNEKLFF.

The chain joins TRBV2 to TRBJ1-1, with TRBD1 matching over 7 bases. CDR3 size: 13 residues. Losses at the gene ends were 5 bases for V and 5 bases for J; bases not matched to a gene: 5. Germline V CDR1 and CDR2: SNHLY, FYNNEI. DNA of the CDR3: TGTGCCAGCAGTTCCGACAGGGAGACTGAAGCTTTCTTT. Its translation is CASSSDRETEAFF.

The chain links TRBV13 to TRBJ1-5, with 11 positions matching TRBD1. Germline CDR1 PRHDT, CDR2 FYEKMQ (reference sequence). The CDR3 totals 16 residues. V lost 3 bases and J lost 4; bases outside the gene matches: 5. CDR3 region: CASSFRTGGLNQPQHF. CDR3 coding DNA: TGTGCCAGCAGCTTCCGGACAGGGGGCTTAAATCAGCCCCAGCATTTT.

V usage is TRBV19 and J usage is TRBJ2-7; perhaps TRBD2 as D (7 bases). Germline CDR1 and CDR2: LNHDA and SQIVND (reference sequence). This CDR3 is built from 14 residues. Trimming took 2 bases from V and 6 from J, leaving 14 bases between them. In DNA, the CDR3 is TGTGCCAGTAGTATAACGGGGGGCTCCGTCGAGCAGTACTTC. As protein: CASSITGGSVEQYF.

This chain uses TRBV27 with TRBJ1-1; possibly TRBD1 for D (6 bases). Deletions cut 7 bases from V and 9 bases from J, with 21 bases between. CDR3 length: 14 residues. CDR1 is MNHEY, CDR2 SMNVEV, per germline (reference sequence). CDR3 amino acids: CASTPRRGRRKAFF. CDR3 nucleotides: TGTGCCAGCACCCCGAGGAGGGGGAGGAGAAAAGCTTTCTTT.

The CDR3 protein is CASSLGQGRGYTF. The DNA of the CDR3 is TGTGCCAGCAGTCTCGGACAGGGGAGGGGCTACACCTTC. The chain employs TRBV6-5 and TRBJ1-2, with 9 bases lining up with TRBD1. CDR1 and CDR2 (germline): MNHEY, SVGAGI. The CDR3 is 13 amino acids. V was clipped by 5 bases and J by 8 bases; unmatched bases: 6.

The CDR3 region is CASSRPGQGSYEQYF. The CDR3 coding sequence is TGTGCCAGCAGTAGGCCGGGACAGGGGTCCTACGAGCAGTACTTC. This chain uses TRBV27 with TRBJ2-7; 10 nucleotides agree with TRBD1. CDR1 is MNHEY, CDR2 SMNVEV, per germline (reference sequence). V lost 5 bases and J lost 1; bases outside the gene matches: 5. This CDR3 is built from 15 residues.

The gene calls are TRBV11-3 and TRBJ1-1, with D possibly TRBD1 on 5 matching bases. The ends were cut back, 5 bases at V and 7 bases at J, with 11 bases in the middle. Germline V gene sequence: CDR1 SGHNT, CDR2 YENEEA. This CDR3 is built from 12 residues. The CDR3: CASSRGRDEAFF. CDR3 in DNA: TGTGCCAGCAGCCGGGGACGGGATGAAGCTTTCTTT.

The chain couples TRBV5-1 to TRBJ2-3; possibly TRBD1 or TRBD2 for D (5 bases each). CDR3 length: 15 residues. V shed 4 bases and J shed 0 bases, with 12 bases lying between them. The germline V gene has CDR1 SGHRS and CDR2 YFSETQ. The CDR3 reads CASSGDGSSTDTQYF. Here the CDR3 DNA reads TGCGCCAGCAGCGGGGACGGTTCTAGCACAGATACGCAGTATTTT.